These 9 T cell receptor beta chains were sequenced from one sample in a study of blood T cells in healthy people across ages (dated by TCRdb to the mid-2010s). Library preparation was by 5' RACE. These reads were obtained on an Illumina HiSeq 2500. The second PCR ran for about 7 to 11 cycles and used a J-beta primer mix along with a sample-barcoded 5' primer. The public reads were run again by TCRdb, first through fastp at Q25 and then through MiXCR, and only productive beta chains were kept. Rows with a matching CDR3 protein are joined into one entry that keeps the most common DNA and genes. The sample contains about 1.8 million distinct CDR3 sequences, 49% of them found a single time. The ten largest clonotypes hold around 2.1% of the sample. The sequencing input was blood. The receptor source for this set is a woman in her thirties or forties in good health.

The table lists this clonotype with a few counts. The chain couples TRBV7-8 to TRBJ2-1; D is undetermined. Germline assignment: CDR1 SGHVS and CDR2 FQNEAQ. The CDR3 runs to 14 residues. V lost 1 base and J lost 2, with 6 bases in between. CDR3 sequence: CASSLGMTYNEQFF. The DNA of the CDR3 is TGTGCCAGCAGCTTAGGGATGACCTACAATGAGCAGTTCTTC. The variable domain in full, completed from reference TRBV7-8 and TRBJ2-1, reads GAGVSQSPRYKVAKRGQDVALRCDPISGHVSLFWYQQALGQGPEFLTYFQNEAQLDKSGLPSDRFFAERPEGSVSTLKIQRTQQEDSAVYLCASSLGMTYNEQFFGPGTRLTVL.

The V gene is TRBV14, the J gene TRBJ1-2; no clear D. The CDR3 consists of 14 residues. The germline gives CDR1 SGHDN, CDR2 FVKESK. Trimming pared 5 bases from V and 8 bases from J, leaving 18 bases between. The CDR3 bases are TGTGCCAGCAGCGTTGGAAGGGTCAGCGAGGGCTACACCTTC. Residues: CASSVGRVSEGYTF.

The chain joins TRBV10-3 to TRBJ2-3, with 9 bases identical to TRBD2. The CDR3 is made up of 18 amino acids. J was trimmed by 5 bases and V by 0 bases; bases with no gene match: 12. Germline V gene sequence: CDR1 ENHRY, CDR2 SYGVKD. CDR3 residues: CAISESPVGGGAQDTQYF. The DNA of the CDR3 is TGTGCCATCAGTGAGTCCCCCGTCGGCGGGGGGGCCCAAGATACGCAGTATTTT.

This clonotype appeared a few times. The V gene is TRBV4-1, the J gene TRBJ1-5; the D is unclear. CDR1 is MGHRA and CDR2 is YSYEKL in the germline V gene. Trimming shortened V by 0 bases and J by 1 base, and 7 bases separated the two germline ends. The CDR3 length is 15 residues. CDR3 protein: CASSQDRRSNQPQHF. The CDR3 bases are TGCGCCAGCAGCCAAGACAGGAGGAGCAATCAGCCCCAGCATTTT.

A few counts support this clonotype. This sequence joins TRBV29-1 and TRBJ1-2; the D gene is possibly TRBD1 (5 bases). This CDR3 has 13 amino acids. Trimming removed 4 bases from V and 3 bases from J, with 12 bases in between. CDR1 and CDR2 (germline): SQVTM, ANQGSEA. This CDR3 is CSVVVWGDYGYTF. CDR3 sequence (DNA): TGCAGCGTTGTAGTCTGGGGCGACTATGGCTACACCTTC.

This chain uses TRBV4-3 with TRBJ2-4; 8 bases are shared with TRBD1. The J call is doubtful: the DNA matches TRBJ2-7 better. This CDR3 spans 17 amino acids. Germline-derived CDR1 and CDR2 are LGHNA and YSLEER. CDR3 in DNA: TGCGCCAGCAGCCAAGGGGGGACAGGCAACCCTTCACACGAGCAGTACTTC. Amino acids: CASSQGGTGNPSHEQYF.

The chain is built from TRBV20-1 and TRBJ2-7, with D perhaps TRBD2 (5 bases). V shed 4 bases and J shed 4 bases, with 11 bases lying between them. The CDR3 covers 12 residues. Germline V lookup: CDR1 DFQATT, CDR2 SNEGSKA (reference sequence). This CDR3 reads CSAIGGTYEQYF. The CDR3 nucleotides are TGCAGTGCTATTGGAGGCACGTACGAGCAGTACTTC.

This sequence joins TRBV7-9 and TRBJ1-4, with a tentative D call TRBD1 (5 bases). The CDR3 is 12 amino acids. The germline V gene has CDR1 SEHNR and CDR2 FQNEAQ (reference sequence). V lost 3 bases to trimming and J lost 13 bases, with 12 bases between them. The CDR3 DNA reads TGTGCCAGCAGCTTGGCAGGGTTTGGACTGTTTTTT. Translated: CASSLAGFGLFF.

CDR3 DNA sequence: TGTGCCAGTCAGAAGAACACTGAAGCTTTCTTT. Protein sequence: CASQKNTEAFF. The chain couples TRBV12-3 or TRBV12-4 to TRBJ1-1; D is unclear. This CDR3 comprises 11 residues. The germline V and J ends were trimmed by 9 bases and 1 base, with 6 bases remaining between them.